This T cell receptor beta chain was captured by sequencing in a study of OX40 agonist ivuxolimab in advanced cancers. TCRdb's table, derived via immunoSEQ multiplex PCR, lists solely in-frame clones and lacks some. This table holds 75,000 to 90,000 clones, less than 85% found once. The CDR3 has 15 residues. Germline V gene lookup returns CDR1 SNHLY and CDR2 FYNNEI. The junction had 9 bases not matched to a gene; V was cut back by 8 bases and J by 3 bases. The sequencing used CD4+ or CD8+ T cells sorted from blood, collected in a trial of the OX40 agonist ivuxolimab. This sequence was found in an adult with an advanced solid tumor such as melanoma, head and neck, liver or kidney cancer. The chain combines TRBV2 with TRBJ1-1; TRBD1 matches 10 bases. Here the CDR3 reads CASLRDRGPDTEAFF. CDR3 bases: TGTGCCAGCCTCCGGGACAGGGGTCCAGACACTGAAGCTTTCTTT.